The T cell receptor (beta chain) under discussion was sequenced for a study of blood T cell repertoires in COVID-19 (dated by TCRdb to the early 2020s). Study-level background: The collaborator samples originated in the United States, Italy and Spain and spanned the acute and convalescent phases of COVID-19. The material from the prospective study consisted of cDNA or gDNA derived from T cells, B-cell-depleted T cells, or PBMCs. Subjects who had been exposed to COVID-19, were actively infected with it, or had recovered from it provided the deeply sampled blood TCRbeta repertoires that made up the dataset. The repertoires were released in a freely available public database meant as a resource for research on the immune response to SARS-CoV-2. Samples came from the ongoing ImmuneRACE study (first 160 participants) plus 1,254 subjects from 6 global collaborators. The sample metadata nearly always contained a de-identified subject ID, COVID-19 status, age in years and sex. Where available, HLA class I and class II types were obtained from metadata supplied by the sample provider rather than from assay-based typing. On the study overall, not on this receptor specifically: The amount of clinical and demographic metadata varied by source and participant and was provided uncurated.

This clone was seen once. Its antigen is not yet known. There are no base qualities to consult, and no much larger clone falls within one base. Whole blood was collected in K2EDTA tubes by collaborating institutions according to the institutions' own protocols. Collaborator samples were shipped for TCRbeta analysis as frozen whole blood, isolated PBMCs, or DNA extracted from either sample type. TCRbeta CDR3 regions were amplified from genomic DNA using the immunoSEQ Assay, a bias-controlled multiplex PCR. The original methods were these. The number of nucleated cells in each sample was estimated by amplification of reference gene primers within the assay. To quantify the absolute abundance of each unique TCRbeta CDR3 rearrangement, sequence reads were collapsed and filtered. For each sample, productive Simpson clonality was calculated as the square root of Simpson's diversity index over productive rearrangements. TCRdb's version of the immuneACCESS table is confined to in-frame rearrangements and falls short of the full clone set. An unresolved V gene accounts for under half of the shortfall where checked; the remainder is of unknown origin. Clone size and the V and J calls come from that table; the DNA yielded D and trimming. Recorded for this sample are tens of thousands of clones; around 87% of them occurred a single time. Together, the top ten hold approximately 4.4% of the sample.

Between the V and J ends, shortened by 0 bases and 0 bases respectively, the junction contains 12 bases. The CDR3 has 16 amino acids, counting the end cysteine and phenylalanine. Only the CDR3 portion is preserved as DNA: 48 bases, with reading frame beginning at the first base. CDR1 and CDR2 (GTSNPN, SVGIG) derive from the germline V gene (reference sequence). The source material was peripheral blood. Recombination connected TRBV30 to TRBJ1-5; the D gene remains uncertain. The clonotype comes from a woman of 80 years or more with acute or convalescent COVID-19. Here the CDR3 is given as CAWSVPGPYSNQPQHF. The DNA sequence reads TGTGCCTGGAGTGTCCCAGGCCCCTATAGCAATCAGCCCCAGCATTTT.